This TCR beta chain was sequenced for a study of radiotherapy plus CTLA-4 blockade in lung cancer. Study outcomes and limitations: Peripheral blood showed expansion of tumor-derived TCR clones after radiotherapy and ipilimumab. Together with interferon-beta, which increased in serum after radiation, early dynamic changes in blood T cell clones were reportedly the best predictors of response.

A remark on this clone: Its target is unknown.

The data were produced by immunoSEQ multiplex PCR, yet TCRdb's version contains in-frame clones alone and is incomplete. The sample records around 80,000 clones, around 86% being singletons. Alongside CTLA-4 blockade with ipilimumab, patients with chemo-refractory metastatic non-small-cell lung cancer received focal radiation. The TCR sequence derives from a human donor with non-small cell lung cancer who had stable disease on radiotherapy plus ipilimumab. This material consisted of peripheral blood, taken from a patient treated with radiotherapy plus ipilimumab.

Here the CDR3 reads CASSSQRSHTSTDTQYF. DNA for the CDR3: TGTGCCAGCAGCTCCCAAAGGTCGCACACTAGCACAGATACGCAGTATTTT. The V gene is TRBV5-6, the J gene TRBJ2-3; D is uncertain. Germline V gene data show CDR1 as SGHDT and CDR2 as YYEEEE. V was cut by 3 bases and J by 0 bases, with 17 bases left in between. The CDR3 runs 17 residues. Filled out from reference TRBV5-6 and TRBJ2-3, the complete variable domain reads DAGVTQSPTHLIKTRGQQVTLRCSPKSGHDTVSWYQQALGQGPQFIFQYYEEEERQRGNFPDRFSGHQFPNYSSELNVNALLLGDSALYLCASSSQRSHTSTDTQYFGPGTRLTVL.